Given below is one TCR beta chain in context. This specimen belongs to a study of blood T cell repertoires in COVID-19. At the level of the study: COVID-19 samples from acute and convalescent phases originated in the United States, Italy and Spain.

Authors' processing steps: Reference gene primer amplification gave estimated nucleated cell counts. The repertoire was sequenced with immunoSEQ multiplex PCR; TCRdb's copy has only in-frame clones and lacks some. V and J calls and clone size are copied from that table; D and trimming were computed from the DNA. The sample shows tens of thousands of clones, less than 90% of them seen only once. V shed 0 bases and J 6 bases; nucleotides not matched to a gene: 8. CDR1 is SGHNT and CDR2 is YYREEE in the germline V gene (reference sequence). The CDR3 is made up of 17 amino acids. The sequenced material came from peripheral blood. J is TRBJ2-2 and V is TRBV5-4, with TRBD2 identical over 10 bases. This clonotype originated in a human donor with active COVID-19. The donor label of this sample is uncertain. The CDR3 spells CASSLASGRAGAGELFF. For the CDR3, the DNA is TGTGCCAGCAGCTTGGCCAGCGGGAGGGCCGGCGCCGGGGAGCTGTTTTTT.